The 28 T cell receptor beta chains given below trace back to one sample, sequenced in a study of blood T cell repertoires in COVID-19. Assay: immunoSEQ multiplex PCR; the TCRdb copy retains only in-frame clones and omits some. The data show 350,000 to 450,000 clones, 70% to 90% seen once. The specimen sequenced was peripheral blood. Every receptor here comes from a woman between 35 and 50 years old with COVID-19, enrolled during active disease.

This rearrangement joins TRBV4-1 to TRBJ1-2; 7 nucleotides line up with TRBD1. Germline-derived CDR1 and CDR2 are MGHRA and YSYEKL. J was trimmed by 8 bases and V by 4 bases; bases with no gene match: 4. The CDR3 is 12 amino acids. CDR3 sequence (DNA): TGCGCCAGCAGCCCAAGGACAGGCGGCTACACCTTC. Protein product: CASSPRTGGYTF.

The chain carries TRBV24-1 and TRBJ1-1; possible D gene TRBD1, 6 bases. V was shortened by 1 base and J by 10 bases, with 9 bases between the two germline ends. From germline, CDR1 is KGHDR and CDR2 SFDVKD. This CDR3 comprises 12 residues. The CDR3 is CATSDFGGRAFF. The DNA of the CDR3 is TGTGCCACCAGTGATTTCGGGGGGCGAGCTTTCTTT.

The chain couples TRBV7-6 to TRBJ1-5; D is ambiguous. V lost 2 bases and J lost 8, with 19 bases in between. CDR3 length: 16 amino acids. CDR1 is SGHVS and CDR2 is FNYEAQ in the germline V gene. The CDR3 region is CASSLKIWRLLKPQHF. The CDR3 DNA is TGTGCCAGCAGCTTAAAGATTTGGAGGTTATTGAAGCCCCAGCATTTT. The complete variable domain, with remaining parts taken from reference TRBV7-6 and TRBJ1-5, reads GAGVSQSPRYKVTKRGQDVALRCDPISGHVSLYWYRQALGQGPEFLTYFNYEAQQDKSGLPNDRFSAERPEGSISTLTIQRTEQRDSAMYRCASSLKIWRLLKPQHFGDGTRLSIL.

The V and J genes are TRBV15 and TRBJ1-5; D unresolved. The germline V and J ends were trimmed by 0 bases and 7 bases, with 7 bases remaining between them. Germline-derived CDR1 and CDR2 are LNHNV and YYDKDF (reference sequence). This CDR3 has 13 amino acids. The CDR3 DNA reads TGTGCCACCAGCAGAGATCCGAGGCAGCCCCAGCATTTT. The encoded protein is CATSRDPRQPQHF.

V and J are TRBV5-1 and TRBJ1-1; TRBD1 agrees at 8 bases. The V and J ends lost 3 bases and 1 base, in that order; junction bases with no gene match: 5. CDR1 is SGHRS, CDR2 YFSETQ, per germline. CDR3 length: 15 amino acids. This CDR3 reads CASSSPTGANTEAFF. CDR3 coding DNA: TGCGCCAGCAGCTCTCCGACAGGGGCGAACACTGAAGCTTTCTTT.

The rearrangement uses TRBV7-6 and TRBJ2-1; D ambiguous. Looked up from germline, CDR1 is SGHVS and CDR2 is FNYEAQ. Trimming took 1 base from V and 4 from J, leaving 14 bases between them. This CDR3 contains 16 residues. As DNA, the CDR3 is TGTGCCAGCAGCTTAGAGCCGGCGACACTTTACAATGAGCAGTTCTTC. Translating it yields CASSLEPATLYNEQFF.

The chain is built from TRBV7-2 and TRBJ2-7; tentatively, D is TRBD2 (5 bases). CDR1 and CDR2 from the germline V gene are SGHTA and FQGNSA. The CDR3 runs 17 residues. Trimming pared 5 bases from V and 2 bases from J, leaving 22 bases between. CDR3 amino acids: CASSPRTFPSLAYEQYF. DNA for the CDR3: TGTGCCAGCAGCCCGAGGACTTTTCCCTCATTGGCCTACGAGCAGTACTTC.

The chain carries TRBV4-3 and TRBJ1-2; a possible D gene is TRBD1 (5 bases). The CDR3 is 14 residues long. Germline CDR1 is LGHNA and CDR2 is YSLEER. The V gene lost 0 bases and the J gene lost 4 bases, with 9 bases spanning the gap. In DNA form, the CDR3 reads TGCGCCAGCAGCCAAGACCCGCAGGGCTATGGCTACACCTTC. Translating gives CASSQDPQGYGYTF.

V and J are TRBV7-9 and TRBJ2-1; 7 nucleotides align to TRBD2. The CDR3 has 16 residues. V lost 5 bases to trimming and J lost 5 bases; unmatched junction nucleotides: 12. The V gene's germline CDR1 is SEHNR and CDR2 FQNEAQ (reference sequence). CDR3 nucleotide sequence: TGTGCCAGCAGCATGCGGACTAGGCTTACAAACAATGAGCAGTTCTTC. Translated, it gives CASSMRTRLTNNEQFF.

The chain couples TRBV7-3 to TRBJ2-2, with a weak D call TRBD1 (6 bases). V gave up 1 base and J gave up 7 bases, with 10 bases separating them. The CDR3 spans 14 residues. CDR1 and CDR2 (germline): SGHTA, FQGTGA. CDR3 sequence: CASSLKSGVGELFF. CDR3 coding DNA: TGTGCCAGCAGCTTAAAGTCAGGGGTCGGGGAGCTGTTTTTT.

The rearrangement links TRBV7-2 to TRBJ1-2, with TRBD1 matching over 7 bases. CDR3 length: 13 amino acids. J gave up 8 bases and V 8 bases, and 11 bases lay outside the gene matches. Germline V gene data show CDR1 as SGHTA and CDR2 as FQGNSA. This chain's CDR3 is CASEGDSPRGYTF. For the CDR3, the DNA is TGTGCCAGCGAGGGGGACAGCCCTAGGGGCTACACCTTC.

CDR3 bases: TGTGCCAGCAGCCCGAGACAGGGGGCGACCTATGGCTACACCTTC. This encodes CASSPRQGATYGYTF. This chain joins TRBV11-2 and TRBJ1-2, with 10 positions matching TRBD1. The CDR3 contains 15 residues. After removal of 5 bases from V and 4 bases from J, the junction contained 7 bases not matched to a gene. Per germline, CDR1 SGHAT and CDR2 FQNNGV. Combining the CDR3 with reference TRBV11-2 and TRBJ1-2 gives the whole variable domain EAGVAQSPRYKIIEKRQSVAFWCNPISGHATLYWYQQILGQGPKLLIQFQNNGVVDDSQLPKDRFSAERLKGVDSTLKIQPAKLEDSAVYLCASSPRQGATYGYTFGSGTRLTVV.

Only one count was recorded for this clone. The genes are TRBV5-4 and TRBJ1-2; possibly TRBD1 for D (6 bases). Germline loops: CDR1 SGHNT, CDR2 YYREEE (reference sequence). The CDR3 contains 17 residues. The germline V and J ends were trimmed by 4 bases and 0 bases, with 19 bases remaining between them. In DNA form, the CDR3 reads TGTGCCAGCAGCCTACCCTCCCGGACAGAAACTAACTATGGCTACACCTTC. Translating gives CASSLPSRTETNYGYTF.

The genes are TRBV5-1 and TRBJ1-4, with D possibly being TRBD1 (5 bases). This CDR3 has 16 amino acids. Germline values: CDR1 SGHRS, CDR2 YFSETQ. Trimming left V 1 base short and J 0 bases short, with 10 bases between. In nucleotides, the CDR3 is TGCGCCAGCAGCTTGCAGGGATTTGCAACTAATGAAAAACTGTTTTTT. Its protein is CASSLQGFATNEKLFF.

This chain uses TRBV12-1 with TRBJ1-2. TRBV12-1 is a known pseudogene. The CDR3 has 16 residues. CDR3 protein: CASILYEGGLNYGYTF. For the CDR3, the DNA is TGTGCCAGCATCCTATACGAGGGGGGGCTGAACTATGGCTACACCTTC.

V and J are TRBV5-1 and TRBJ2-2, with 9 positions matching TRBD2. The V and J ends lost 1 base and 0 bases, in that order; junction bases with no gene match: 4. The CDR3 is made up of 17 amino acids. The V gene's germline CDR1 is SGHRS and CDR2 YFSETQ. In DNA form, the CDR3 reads TGCGCCAGCAGCTTGATGACTAGCGGAGCGAACACCGGGGAGCTGTTTTTT. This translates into CASSLMTSGANTGELFF.

The CDR3 loop reads CASSSTGSRNEKLFF. The CDR3 DNA reads TGTGCCAGCAGCAGCACCGGGTCTCGGAATGAAAAACTGTTTTTT. This chain uses TRBV7-6 with TRBJ1-4; no clear D gene. Trimming cost V 5 bases and J 5 bases, with 15 bases left between them. Germline loops: CDR1 SGHVS, CDR2 FNYEAQ. CDR3 length equals 15 residues.

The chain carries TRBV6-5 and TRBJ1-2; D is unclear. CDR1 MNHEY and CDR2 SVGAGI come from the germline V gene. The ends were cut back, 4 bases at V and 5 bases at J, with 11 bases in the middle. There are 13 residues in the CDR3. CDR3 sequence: CASSSRRSYGYTF. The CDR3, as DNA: TGTGCCAGCAGTTCGCGACGGAGTTATGGCTACACCTTC.

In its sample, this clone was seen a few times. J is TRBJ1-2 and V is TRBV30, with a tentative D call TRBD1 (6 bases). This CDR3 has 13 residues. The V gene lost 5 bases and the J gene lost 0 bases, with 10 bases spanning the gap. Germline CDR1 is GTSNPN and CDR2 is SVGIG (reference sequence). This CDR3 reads CAWGQYSNYGYTF. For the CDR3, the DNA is TGTGCCTGGGGACAGTATTCTAACTATGGCTACACCTTC. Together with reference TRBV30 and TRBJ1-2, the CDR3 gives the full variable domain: SQTIHQWPATLVQPVGSPLSLECTVEGTSNPNLYWYRQAAGRGLQLLFYSVGIGQISSEVPQNLSASRPQDRQFILSSKKLLLSDSGFYLCAWGQYSNYGYTFGSGTRLTVV.

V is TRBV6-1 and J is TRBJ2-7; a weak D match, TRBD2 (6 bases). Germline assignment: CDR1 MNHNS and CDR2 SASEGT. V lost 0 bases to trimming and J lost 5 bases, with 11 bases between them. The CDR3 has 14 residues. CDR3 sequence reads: CASSEARGPDEQYF. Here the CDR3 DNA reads TGTGCCAGCAGTGAAGCGCGGGGACCGGACGAGCAGTACTTC.

CDR3 amino acids: CASGPGTGGYGYTF. CDR3 coding DNA: TGTGCCAGCGGTCCCGGGACAGGGGGCTATGGCTACACCTTC. This chain links TRBV6-5 with TRBJ1-2, with 11 bases lining up with TRBD1. This CDR3 is 14 amino acids long. Per the germline V gene, CDR1 is MNHEY and CDR2 is SVGAGI. The V and J ends lost 8 bases and 4 bases, in that order; junction bases with no gene match: 6.

CDR3 bases: TGCAGCGTTGCAGGGGATTTTAATGAAAAACTGTTTTTT. Translating it yields CSVAGDFNEKLFF. The genes are TRBV29-1 and TRBJ1-4, with D possibly TRBD1 on 6 matching bases. CDR1 and CDR2 (germline): SQVTM, ANQGSEA. Trimming took 4 bases from V and 4 from J, leaving 10 bases between them. CDR3 length equals 13 residues.

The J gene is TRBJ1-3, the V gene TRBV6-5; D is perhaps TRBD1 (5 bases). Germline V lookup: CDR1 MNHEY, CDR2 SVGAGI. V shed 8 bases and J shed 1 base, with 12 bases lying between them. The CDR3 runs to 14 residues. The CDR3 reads CASLGLGSGNTIYF. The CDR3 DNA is TGTGCCAGCTTGGGGCTGGGTTCTGGAAACACCATATATTTT.

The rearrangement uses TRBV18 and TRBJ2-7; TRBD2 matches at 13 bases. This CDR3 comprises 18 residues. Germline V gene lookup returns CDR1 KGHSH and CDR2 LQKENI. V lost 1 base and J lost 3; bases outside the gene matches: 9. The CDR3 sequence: CASSPLLAGGPLFYEQYF. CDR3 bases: TGTGCCAGCTCACCACTACTAGCGGGAGGGCCACTATTCTACGAGCAGTACTTC.

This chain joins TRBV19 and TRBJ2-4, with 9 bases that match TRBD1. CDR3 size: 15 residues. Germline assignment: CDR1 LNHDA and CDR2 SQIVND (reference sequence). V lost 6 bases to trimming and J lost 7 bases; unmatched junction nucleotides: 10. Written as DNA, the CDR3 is TGTGCCAGTAGCCGTGACCCTGGGACAGGGAACATTCAGTACTTC. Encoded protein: CASSRDPGTGNIQYF.

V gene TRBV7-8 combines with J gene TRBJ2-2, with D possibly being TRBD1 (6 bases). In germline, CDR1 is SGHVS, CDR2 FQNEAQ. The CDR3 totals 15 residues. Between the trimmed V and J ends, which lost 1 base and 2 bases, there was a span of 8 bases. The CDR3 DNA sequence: TGTGCCAGCAGCTTAGACAGGGTCAACACCGGGGAGCTGTTTTTT. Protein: CASSLDRVNTGELFF.

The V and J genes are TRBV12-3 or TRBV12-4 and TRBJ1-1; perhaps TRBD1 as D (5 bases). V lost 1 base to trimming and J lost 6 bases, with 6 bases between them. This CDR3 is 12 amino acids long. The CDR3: CASSLVRAEAFF. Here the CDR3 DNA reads TGTGCCAGCAGTTTAGTCAGGGCTGAAGCTTTCTTT.

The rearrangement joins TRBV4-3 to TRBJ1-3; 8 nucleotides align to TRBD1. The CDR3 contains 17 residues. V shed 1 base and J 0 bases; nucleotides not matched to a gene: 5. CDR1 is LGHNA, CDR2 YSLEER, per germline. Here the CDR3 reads CASSQGGQGGSGNTIYF. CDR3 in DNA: TGCGCCAGCAGCCAAGGAGGACAGGGAGGCTCTGGAAACACCATATATTTT.